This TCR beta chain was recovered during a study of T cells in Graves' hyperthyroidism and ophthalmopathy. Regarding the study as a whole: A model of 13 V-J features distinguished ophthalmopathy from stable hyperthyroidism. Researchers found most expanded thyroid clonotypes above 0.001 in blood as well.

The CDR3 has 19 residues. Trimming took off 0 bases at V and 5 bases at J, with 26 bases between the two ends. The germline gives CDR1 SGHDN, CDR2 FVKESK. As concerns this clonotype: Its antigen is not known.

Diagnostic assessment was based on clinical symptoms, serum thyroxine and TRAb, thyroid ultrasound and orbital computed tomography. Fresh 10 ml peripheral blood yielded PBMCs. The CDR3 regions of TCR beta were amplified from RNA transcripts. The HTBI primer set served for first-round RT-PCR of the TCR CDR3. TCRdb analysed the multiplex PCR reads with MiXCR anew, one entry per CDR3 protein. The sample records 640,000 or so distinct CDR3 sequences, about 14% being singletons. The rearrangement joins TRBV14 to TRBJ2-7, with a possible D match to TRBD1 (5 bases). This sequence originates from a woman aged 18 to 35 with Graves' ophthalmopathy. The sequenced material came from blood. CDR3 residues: CASSQERIQGTRLVDEQYF. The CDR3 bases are TGTGCCAGCAGCCAAGAACGGATCCAGGGAACTCGACTGGTCGACGAGCAGTACTTC.